This T cell receptor beta chain stems from a study of T cell responses to AZD1222 COVID-19 vaccine. About the study: Combined were second doses at about 4 or about 12 weeks.

Assay used: immunoSEQ multiplex PCR; TCRdb lists only in-frame clones, some missing. The table lists over 100,000 clones, roughly 92% of them singletons. Study results and caveats: Repertoire sampling happened only post peak T cell response.

To note about this clone: The antigen remains undetermined.

The clonotype originates from an adult in good health. The sequenced sample was peripheral blood, obtained on day 0 of AZD1222 vaccination.

The CDR3 DNA reads TGTGCCAGCAGCTTAGCCAGGGAGGGCGGCTACACCTTC. Protein sequence: CASSLAREGGYTF. J is TRBJ1-2 and V is TRBV7-9, with D maybe TRBD1 (5 bases). V lost 0 bases to trimming and J lost 8 bases, with 10 bases between them. Germline V CDR1 and CDR2: SEHNR, FQNEAQ (reference sequence). The CDR3 is made up of 13 amino acids.